The 9 T cell receptor beta chains given below trace back to one sample, sequenced in a study of blood T cell repertoires in COVID-19. Here immunoSEQ multiplex PCR was the method, and the copy in TCRdb shows in-frame clones only, minus some. The sample shows over 300,000 clones, roughly 85% of them seen only once. Sequences were obtained from peripheral blood. These receptors were obtained from a human donor in a cohort sampled during active COVID-19.

The rearrangement joins TRBV4-1 to TRBJ1-2, with 10 bases lining up with TRBD1. The CDR3 totals 14 residues. Germline V gene sequence: CDR1 MGHRA, CDR2 YSYEKL. Losses at the gene ends were 6 bases for V and 6 bases for J; bases not matched to a gene: 7. This CDR3 is CASSYAGTGDGYTF. The CDR3 DNA reads as TGCGCCAGCAGTTACGCCGGGACAGGGGATGGCTACACCTTC.

This clone appeared a single time. V and J are TRBV2 and TRBJ1-1; possible D gene TRBD1, 6 bases. From germline, CDR1 is SNHLY and CDR2 FYNNEI. The CDR3 sequence is 15 residues long. V lost 6 bases and J lost 0, with 14 bases in between. CDR3 loop: CASRRDEGVNTEAFF. CDR3 nucleotides: TGTGCCAGCAGGAGGGACGAGGGGGTGAACACTGAAGCTTTCTTT.

This chain joins TRBV25-1 and TRBJ1-1; tentatively, D is TRBD1 (6 bases). Trimming stripped 3 bases from V and 0 bases from J, with 11 bases between. The CDR3 totals 15 residues. Germline lookup yields CDR1 MGHDK and CDR2 SYGVNS. CDR3 loop: CASSDRRTVNTEAFF. The CDR3 DNA reads as TGTGCCAGCAGTGACCGAAGGACAGTGAACACTGAAGCTTTCTTT.

The rearrangement links TRBV20-1 to TRBJ2-3, with D unclear. The CDR3 runs to 11 residues. Germline loops: CDR1 DFQATT, CDR2 SNEGSKA (reference sequence). V was pared by 6 bases and J by 1 base, with 5 bases between. The CDR3 protein is CSAVGTDTQYF. The CDR3 DNA reads TGCAGTGCGGTAGGCACAGATACGCAGTATTTT.

This chain joins TRBV5-1 and TRBJ2-2; TRBD2 agrees at 8 bases. This CDR3 region has 15 residues. The germline V gene has CDR1 SGHRS and CDR2 YFSETQ. With 6 bases clipped from V and 0 bases from J, the junction kept 4 bases outside the gene matches. CDR3 in amino acids: CASKIAGSNTGELFF. The CDR3 DNA sequence: TGCGCCAGCAAAATAGCGGGGTCGAACACCGGGGAGCTGTTTTTT.

This sequence joins TRBV30 and TRBJ1-2; TRBD1 matches at 7 bases. V lost 5 bases to trimming and J lost 6 bases; unmatched junction nucleotides: 9. The CDR3 consists of 13 residues. Germline CDR1 is GTSNPN and CDR2 is SVGIG (reference sequence). The CDR3 region is CAWLTDRVDGYTF. In nucleotides, the CDR3 is TGTGCCTGGCTTACAGACAGGGTCGATGGCTACACCTTC.

This chain joins TRBV29-1 and TRBJ1-1; 9 bases align to TRBD1. Trimming cost V 7 bases and J 4 bases; bases outside gene matches: 10. In germline, CDR1 is SQVTM, CDR2 ANQGSEA. This CDR3 comprises 14 residues. The CDR3: CSAGTGLIGTEAFF. In nucleotides, the CDR3 is TGCAGCGCCGGGACAGGGCTTATCGGCACTGAAGCTTTCTTT.

The genes are TRBV21-1 and TRBJ1-1. TRBV21-1 has pseudogene status. CDR3 length: 12 residues. The CDR3 is CAVPPRGTEAFF. The CDR3 nucleotides are TGTGCCGTTCCCCCCCGGGGAACTGAAGCTTTCTTT.

This clone was seen just once. This chain connects TRBV5-6 to TRBJ2-2, with a weak D call TRBD1 (6 bases). Looked up from germline, CDR1 is SGHDT and CDR2 is YYEEEE. The CDR3 loop spans 16 amino acids. The ends were cut back, 6 bases at V and 2 bases at J, with 17 bases in the middle. In DNA form, the CDR3 reads TGTGCCAGCACTCCAGTAGGGACAAAAAACACCGGGGAGCTGTTTTTT. Its protein is CASTPVGTKNTGELFF. The entire variable domain, with the rest obtained from reference TRBV5-6 and TRBJ2-2, is as follows: DAGVTQSPTHLIKTRGQQVTLRCSPKSGHDTVSWYQQALGQGPQFIFQYYEEEERQRGNFPDRFSGHQFPNYSSELNVNALLLGDSALYLCASTPVGTKNTGELFFGEGSRLTVL.